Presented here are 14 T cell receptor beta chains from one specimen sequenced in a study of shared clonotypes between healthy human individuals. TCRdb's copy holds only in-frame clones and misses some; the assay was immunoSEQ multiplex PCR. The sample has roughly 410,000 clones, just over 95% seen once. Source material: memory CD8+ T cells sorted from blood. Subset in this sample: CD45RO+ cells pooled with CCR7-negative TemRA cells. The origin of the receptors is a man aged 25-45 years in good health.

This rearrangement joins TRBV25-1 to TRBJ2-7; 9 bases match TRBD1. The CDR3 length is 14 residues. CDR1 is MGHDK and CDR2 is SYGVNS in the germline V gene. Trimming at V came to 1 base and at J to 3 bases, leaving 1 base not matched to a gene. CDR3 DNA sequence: TGTGCCAGCAGTGAATTGGGACAGGGCTACGAGCAGTACTTC. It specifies CASSELGQGYEQYF.

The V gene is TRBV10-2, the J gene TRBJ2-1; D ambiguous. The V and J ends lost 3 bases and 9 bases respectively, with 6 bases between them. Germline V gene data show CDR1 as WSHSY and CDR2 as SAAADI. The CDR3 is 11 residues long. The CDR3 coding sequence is TGCGCCAGCAGTGAAATAAGTGAGCAGTTCTTC. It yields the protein CASSEISEQFF.

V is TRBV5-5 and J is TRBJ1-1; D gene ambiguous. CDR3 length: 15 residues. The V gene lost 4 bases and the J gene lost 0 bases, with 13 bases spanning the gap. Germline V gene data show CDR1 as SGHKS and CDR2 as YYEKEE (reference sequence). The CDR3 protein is CASSNIRPLNTEAFF. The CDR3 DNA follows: TGTGCCAGCAGCAATATCAGACCCTTGAACACTGAAGCTTTCTTT.

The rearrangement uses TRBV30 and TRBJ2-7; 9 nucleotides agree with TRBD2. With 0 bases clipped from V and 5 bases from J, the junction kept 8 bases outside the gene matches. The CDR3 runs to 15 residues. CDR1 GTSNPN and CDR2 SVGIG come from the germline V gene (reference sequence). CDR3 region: CAWSVLGGRADEQYF. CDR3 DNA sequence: TGTGCCTGGAGTGTACTGGGCGGGAGGGCCGACGAGCAGTACTTC.

The CDR3 sequence is CASSTPSGLAASDEQFF. The CDR3 bases are TGTGCCAGCAGCACCCCCTCGGGACTAGCGGCCTCGGATGAGCAGTTCTTC. This chain joins TRBV7-8 and TRBJ2-1, with TRBD2 identical over 11 bases. This CDR3 region has 17 residues. Losses at the gene ends were 5 bases for V and 8 bases for J; bases not matched to a gene: 14. Germline loops: CDR1 SGHVS, CDR2 FQNEAQ.

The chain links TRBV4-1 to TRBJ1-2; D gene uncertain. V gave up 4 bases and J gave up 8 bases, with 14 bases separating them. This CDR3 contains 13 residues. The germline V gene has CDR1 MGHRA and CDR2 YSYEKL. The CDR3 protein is CASSPNGLRGYTF. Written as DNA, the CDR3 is TGCGCCAGCAGCCCTAACGGACTTAGGGGCTACACCTTC.

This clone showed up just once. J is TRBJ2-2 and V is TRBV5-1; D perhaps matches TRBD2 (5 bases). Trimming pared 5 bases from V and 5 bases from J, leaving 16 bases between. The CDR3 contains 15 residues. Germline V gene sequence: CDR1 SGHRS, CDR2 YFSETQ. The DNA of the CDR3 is TGCGCCAGCAGTCTTACTAGTAAAACGACCGGGGAGCTGTTTTTT. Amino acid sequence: CASSLTSKTTGELFF.

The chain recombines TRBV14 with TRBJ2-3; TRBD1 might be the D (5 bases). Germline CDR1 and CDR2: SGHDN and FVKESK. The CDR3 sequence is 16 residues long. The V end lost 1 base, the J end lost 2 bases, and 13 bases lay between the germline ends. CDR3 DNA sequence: TGTGCCAGCAGCCAAGCAAAGGGGCGCGACACAGATACGCAGTATTTT. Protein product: CASSQAKGRDTDTQYF. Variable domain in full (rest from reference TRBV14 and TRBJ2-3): EAGVTQFPSHSVIEKGQTVTLRCDPISGHDNLYWYRRVMGKEIKFLLHFVKESKQDESGMPNNRFLAERTGGTYSTLKVQPAELEDSGVYFCASSQAKGRDTDTQYFGPGTRLTVL.

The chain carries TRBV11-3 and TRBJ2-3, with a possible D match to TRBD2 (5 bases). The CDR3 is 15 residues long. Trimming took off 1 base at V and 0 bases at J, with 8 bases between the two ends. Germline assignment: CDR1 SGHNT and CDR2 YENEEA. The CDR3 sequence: CASSLGASSTDTQYF. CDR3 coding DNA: TGTGCCAGCAGCTTAGGGGCTAGCAGCACAGATACGCAGTATTTT.

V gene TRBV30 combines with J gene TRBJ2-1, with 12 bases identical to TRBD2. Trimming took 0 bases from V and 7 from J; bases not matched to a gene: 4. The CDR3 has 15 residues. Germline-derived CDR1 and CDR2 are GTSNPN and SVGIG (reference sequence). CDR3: CAWSVLLAGGNEQFF. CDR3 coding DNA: TGTGCCTGGAGTGTACTCCTAGCGGGAGGGAATGAGCAGTTCTTC.

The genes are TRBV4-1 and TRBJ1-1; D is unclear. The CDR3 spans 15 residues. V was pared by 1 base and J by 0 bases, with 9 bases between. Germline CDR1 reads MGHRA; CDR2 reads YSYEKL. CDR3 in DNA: TGCGCCAGCAGCCAAGGATACAAGATGAACACTGAAGCTTTCTTT. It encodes CASSQGYKMNTEAFF.

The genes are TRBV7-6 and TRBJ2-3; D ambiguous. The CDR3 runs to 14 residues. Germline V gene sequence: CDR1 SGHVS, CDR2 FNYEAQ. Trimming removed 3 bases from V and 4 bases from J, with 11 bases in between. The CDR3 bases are TGTGCCAGCAGCTTCAGGCAGGTCCCAGATACGCAGTATTTT. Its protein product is CASSFRQVPDTQYF.

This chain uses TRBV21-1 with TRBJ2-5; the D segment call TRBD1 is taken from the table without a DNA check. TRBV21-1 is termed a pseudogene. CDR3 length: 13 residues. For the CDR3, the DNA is TGTGCCAGGACACAGGGGAAGGGAGAGACCCAGTACTTC. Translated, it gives CARTQGKGETQYF.

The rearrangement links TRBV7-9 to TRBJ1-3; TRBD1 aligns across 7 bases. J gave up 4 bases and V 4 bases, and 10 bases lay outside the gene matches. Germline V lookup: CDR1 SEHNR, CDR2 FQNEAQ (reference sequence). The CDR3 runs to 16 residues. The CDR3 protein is CASSSGGGASGNTIYF. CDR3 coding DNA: TGTGCCAGCAGCTCAGGGGGTGGGGCGTCGGGAAACACCATATATTTT.